This entry is about one T cell receptor beta chain. Naivety among CD8 cells was defined by CD45RO negativity and positive CCR7 selection, thereby excluding terminally differentiated effector memory CD45RA+ cells. V lost 2 bases and J lost 6; bases outside the gene matches: 8. CDR3 length: 16 residues. From germline, CDR1 is MNHEY and CDR2 SMNVEV (reference sequence). This sample was taken from a study of shared clonotypes between healthy human individuals. Sequencing used immunoSEQ multiplex PCR; TCRdb keeps in-frame clones, though not all of them. The sample holds around 2.1 million clones; under 95% are singletons and the top ten take under 2%.

This chain links TRBV27 with TRBJ2-1; 9 positions agree with TRBD2. The sequenced material came from naive CD8+ T cells from PBMCs. The receptor was isolated from a young man in good health. Some clones in this sample may be carry-over from other donors' samples. CDR3 sequence reads: CASSLLSGRLSNEQFF. Written as DNA, the CDR3 is TGTGCCAGCAGTTTACTTAGCGGGAGATTAAGCAATGAGCAGTTCTTC.